This entry describes one TCR beta chain. Its antigen is still unknown. Base quality data are lacking; no much larger clone is found one base away. The sample belongs to a study of blood T cell repertoires in COVID-19 (dated by TCRdb to 2018 to 2021). In the study overall: Collaborator samples came from the United States, Italy and Spain and covered acute and convalescent phases of COVID-19. The prospective study material was composed of cDNA or gDNA derived from T cells, B-cell-depleted T cells, or PBMCs. Deeply sampled blood TCRbeta repertoires from subjects exposed to, actively infected with, or recovered from COVID-19 were included in the dataset. The repertoires were made available in a free public database intended to serve as a resource for research on the immune response to SARS-CoV-2. The samples were drawn from the first 160 participants of the ongoing ImmuneRACE study and from 1,254 subjects provided by 6 global collaborators. The sample metadata nearly always contained a de-identified subject ID, COVID-19 status, age in years and sex. Where HLA class I and class II types were available, the types were taken from metadata supplied by the sample provider, not from assay-based typing. Points the paper makes about the study in general: How much clinical and demographic metadata was included differed by source and by participant, and the metadata was provided uncurated.

In the prospective study, participants were about 18 to 100 years old, resided in about two dozen geographic areas of the United States, and were enrolled through a virtual design. In the prospective study, cohorts were assigned on the basis of participant-reported clinical history obtained from a screening survey and a study questionnaire. Mobile phlebotomists in the prospective study collected whole blood, serum and a nasopharyngeal or oropharyngeal swab from every participant. Participants in the prospective study had the option to provide additional blood draws and questionnaires over a 2-month period. Before DNA extraction, blood samples from the prospective study were shipped at room temperature or frozen. Trimming takes 0 bases off V and 7 bases off J; junction bases not matched to a gene: 6. CDR1 SGHRS and CDR2 YFSETQ were looked up in the germline V gene. The CDR3 holds 14 amino acids from the cysteine to the phenylalanine. Only the CDR3 region is kept as DNA, spanning 42 bases read in frame from base 1.

TCRbeta CDR3 regions were amplified from genomic DNA using the immunoSEQ Assay, a bias-controlled multiplex PCR. The authors' pipeline ran thus. The number of nucleated cells in each sample was estimated by amplification of reference gene primers within the assay. Sequence reads were collapsed and filtered to measure the absolute abundance of every unique TCRbeta CDR3 rearrangement. Productive Simpson clonality was computed per sample as the square root of Simpson's diversity index over productive rearrangements. TCRdb retrieved this table from immuneACCESS and kept in-frame rearrangements only. Not all clones are present; in checked studies, unresolved V genes account for under half, and no reason is known for the remainder. V and J calls and clone size are as listed in that table; D and trimming were resolved from the DNA. For this sample there are roughly 430,000 clones; around 90% appear just once. The ten largest clones capture roughly 2% of the sample.

The chain joins TRBV5-1 to TRBJ1-2, with TRBD1 identical over 7 junction bases. This sequence originates from a middle-aged woman with acute COVID-19. Material: PBMCs or T cells enriched from blood (not recorded which). The bases read TGCGCCAGCAGCTTGGGACAGGGAGAATTTGGCTACACCTTC. Translation gives CASSLGQGEFGYTF.